A single sample is the source of the 10 T cell receptor beta chains below, sequenced in a study of CD8 T cells in ankylosing spondylitis. TCRdb independently ran MiXCR on the 5' RACE reads; one entry per CDR3 protein. The repertoire consists of under 250,000 distinct CDR3 sequences, with roughly 32% occurring once and the leading ten covering roughly 4.2%. Sequenced material: blood, either unsorted or a sorted T cell fraction (not recorded which). These receptors were taken from a male donor with ankylosing spondylitis or in good health (not recorded which).

This sequence joins TRBV7-9 and TRBJ1-1; a weak D match, TRBD1 (6 bases). This CDR3 has 15 amino acids. Germline lookup yields CDR1 SEHNR and CDR2 FQNEAQ (reference sequence). The V end lost 5 bases, the J end lost 3 bases, and 16 bases lay between the germline ends. The CDR3 bases are TGTGCCAGCAGCCCAAAGGACAGTTTCCACACTGAAGCTTTCTTT. Its translation: CASSPKDSFHTEAFF.

This clonotype was counted a few times. V usage is TRBV15 and J usage is TRBJ2-3; TRBD1 agrees at 8 bases. J was trimmed by 5 bases and V by 1 base; bases with no gene match: 5. CDR3 length: 15 amino acids. Germline lookup yields CDR1 LNHNV and CDR2 YYDKDF (reference sequence). The CDR3 region is CATSRGQGAGDTQYF. The CDR3 DNA sequence: TGTGCCACCAGCAGAGGTCAGGGGGCCGGAGATACGCAGTATTTT.

This clonotype was found many times. The chain employs TRBV4-2 and TRBJ2-1; TRBD2 aligns across 8 bases. This CDR3 contains 13 residues. V lost 4 bases and J lost 6; bases outside the gene matches: 2. Germline-derived CDR1 and CDR2 are LGHNA and YNFKEQ. This CDR3 reads CASSLSGGNEQFF. The DNA for the CDR3 is TGTGCCAGCAGCCTCAGCGGGGGCAATGAGCAGTTCTTC.

The chain's CDR3 is CASSELGSYEQYF. The CDR3 nucleotides read TGTGCCAGCAGTGAACTCGGGAGCTACGAGCAGTACTTC. J is TRBJ2-7 and V is TRBV6-1; a possible D gene is TRBD2 (6 bases). Deletions cut 2 bases from V and 3 bases from J, with 8 bases between. The CDR3 extends over 13 amino acids. Germline V gene sequence: CDR1 MNHNS, CDR2 SASEGT.

This sequence joins TRBV12-3 or TRBV12-4 and TRBJ2-7; TRBD1 might be the D (6 bases). Trimming stripped 4 bases from V and 4 bases from J, with 17 bases between. The CDR3 is 15 residues long. The CDR3 loop is CASSWGQAMTYEQYF. The CDR3 DNA follows: TGTGCCAGCAGTTGGGGGCAGGCAATGACATACGAGCAGTACTTC.

The chain recombines TRBV20-1 with TRBJ2-6; D might be TRBD1 or TRBD2, each matching 6 bases. The CDR3 length is 16 residues. Germline assignment: CDR1 DFQATT and CDR2 SNEGSKA (reference sequence). Deletions cut 0 bases from V and 2 bases from J, with 11 bases between. Here the CDR3 DNA reads TGCAGTGCTAGAGATGAGGAGGGGGCTGGGGCCAACGTCCTGACTTTC. Translation gives CSARDEEGAGANVLTF.

This clonotype was seen a handful of times. The rearrangement uses TRBV5-5 and TRBJ1-3; TRBD1 aligns across 8 bases. Per germline, CDR1 SGHKS and CDR2 YYEKEE (reference sequence). This CDR3 region has 16 residues. Losses at the gene ends were 4 bases for V and 4 bases for J; bases not matched to a gene: 10. The CDR3 DNA reads TGTGCCAGCAGCCCAGGGGGCGTTCTAGGAGGAAACACCATATATTTT. As protein: CASSPGGVLGGNTIYF.

This clonotype has only a few counts. This chain's CDR3 is CASSLVGEGNQPQHF. The CDR3 DNA reads as TGTGCCAGCAGCTTAGTCGGGGAGGGCAATCAGCCCCAGCATTTT. The V gene is TRBV7-9, the J gene TRBJ1-5; D is ambiguous. Trimming removed 1 base from V and 2 bases from J, with 9 bases in between. The CDR3 extends over 15 amino acids. CDR1 is SEHNR, CDR2 FQNEAQ, per germline (reference sequence).

The V call is TRBV12-3 or TRBV12-4, the J call TRBJ1-1, with D hard to call. This CDR3 has 11 residues. Trimming took 7 bases from V and 3 from J, leaving 6 bases between them. The CDR3 region is CASKGYTEAFF. In DNA, the CDR3 is TGTGCCAGCAAGGGATACACTGAAGCTTTCTTT.

Only a few counts were recorded for this clonotype. V usage is TRBV7-2 and J usage is TRBJ2-1; D is possibly TRBD1 (5 bases). The germline V gene encodes CDR1 SGHTA and CDR2 FQGNSA. This CDR3 is built from 13 residues. Trimming took 5 bases from V and 9 from J, leaving 14 bases between them. Here the CDR3 DNA reads TGTGCCAGCAGCCCTACAGGAACCCGTGAGCAGTTCTTC. It translates to CASSPTGTREQFF.